Presented here are 18 T cell receptor beta chains from one specimen sequenced in a study of cytomegalovirus exposure and HLA in healthy donors. In the PCR, 60 Vbeta and 13 Jbeta primers were used. The method was immunoSEQ multiplex PCR; TCRdb's version includes in-frame clones alone and lacks a portion of them. The sample has almost 65,000 clones, about three quarters seen once. Material for sequencing was PBMCs. All receptors come from a male donor in good health and CMV-seropositive.

The chain joins TRBV9 to TRBJ1-2, with D hard to call. The CDR3 loop spans 16 amino acids. Trimming took 2 bases from V and 7 from J, leaving 21 bases between them. Germline values: CDR1 SGDLS, CDR2 YYNGEE. In nucleotides, the CDR3 is TGTGCCAGCAGCGTGGTGGGCTCCCTGGAGGTTGGTGGCTACACCTTC. This gives the protein CASSVVGSLEVGGYTF.

The chain is built from TRBV7-9 and TRBJ2-3; the match to TRBD1 covers 8 bases. CDR1 and CDR2 from the germline V gene are SEHNR and FQNEAQ (reference sequence). After removal of 1 base from V and 0 bases from J, the junction contained 9 bases not matched to a gene. CDR3 length: 18 residues. The DNA of the CDR3 is TGTGCCAGCAGCTTAGGGGGGTACAGGGGGGCGAGCACAGATACGCAGTATTTT. Protein sequence: CASSLGGYRGASTDTQYF.

This clone was detected once. The chain carries TRBV5-1 and TRBJ2-5; the D gene is possibly TRBD1 (7 bases). V gave up 0 bases and J gave up 5 bases, with 14 bases separating them. There are 15 residues in the CDR3. The germline CDR1 and CDR2 sequences are SGHRS and YFSETQ. The CDR3, as DNA: TGCGCCAGCAGCTTGGGGTCAGGGGGAGGTGAGACCCAGTACTTC. Translating gives CASSLGSGGGETQYF. Complete variable domain (other parts from reference TRBV5-1 and TRBJ2-5): KAGVTQTPRYLIKTRGQQVTLSCSPISGHRSVSWYQQTPGQGLQFLFEYFSETQRNKGNFPGRFSGRQFSNSRSEMNVSTLELGDSALYLCASSLGSGGGETQYFGPGTRLLVL.

This clone was observed a few times. V is TRBV7-2 and J is TRBJ1-5; D call uncertain. The CDR3 covers 13 residues. V lost 5 bases to trimming and J lost 2 bases, with 7 bases between them. Germline CDR1 reads SGHTA; CDR2 reads FQGNSA. Here the CDR3 DNA reads TGTGCCAGCAGCACCCGGGGCAATCAGCCCCAGCATTTT. As protein: CASSTRGNQPQHF.

This sequence joins TRBV7-3 and TRBJ2-2; possibly TRBD1 for D (6 bases). The germline gives CDR1 SGHTA, CDR2 FQGTGA. Trimming took off 5 bases at V and 5 bases at J, with 12 bases between the two ends. The CDR3 is 14 amino acids. CDR3: CASSLTGMTGELFF. CDR3 coding DNA: TGTGCCAGCAGCCTTACAGGGATGACCGGGGAGCTGTTTTTT.

CDR3 in amino acids: CASSQEGTGFLYNEQFF. The DNA of the CDR3 is TGTGCCAGCAGCCAAGAAGGGACAGGCTTTCTCTACAATGAGCAGTTCTTC. The V and J genes are TRBV14 and TRBJ2-1, with 8 bases lining up with TRBD1. V trimming: 0 bases; J trimming: 3 bases; junction bases outside the gene matches: 7. The CDR3 has 17 amino acids. The germline CDR1 and CDR2 sequences are SGHDN and FVKESK.

This clone occurred a few times. This rearrangement joins TRBV15 to TRBJ2-2; D unresolved. CDR1 LNHNV and CDR2 YYDKDF come from the germline V gene (reference sequence). The CDR3 extends over 14 amino acids. Trimming removed 3 bases at V and 2 bases at J, with 7 bases between. For the CDR3, the DNA is TGTGCCACCAGCAGTCGCCTAAACACCGGGGAGCTGTTTTTT. Translation gives CATSSRLNTGELFF.

J is TRBJ2-4 and V is TRBV7-3, with TRBD1 as a possible D gene (6 bases). Germline V gene sequence: CDR1 SGHTA, CDR2 FQGTGA. The CDR3 is 16 amino acids. The V end lost 1 base, the J end lost 0 bases, and 10 bases lay between the germline ends. This CDR3 is CASSLRQVRAKNIQYF. The CDR3 bases are TGTGCCAGCAGCTTAAGACAGGTTCGAGCCAAAAACATTCAGTACTTC.

CDR3: CASSQDAPPGGYNQPQHF. DNA of the CDR3: TGCGCCAGCAGCCAAGATGCCCCCCCGGGAGGGTACAATCAGCCCCAGCATTTT. V gene TRBV4-3 combines with J gene TRBJ1-5; D ambiguous. This CDR3 has 18 residues. Trimming pared 0 bases from V and 3 bases from J, leaving 18 bases between. Germline-derived CDR1 and CDR2 are LGHNA and YSLEER.

This clone was picked up a small number of times. This chain links TRBV29-1 with TRBJ2-1; maybe TRBD2 (6 bases). The CDR3 runs 13 residues. V was clipped by 7 bases and J by 4 bases, with 14 bases between them. The germline V gene has CDR1 SQVTM and CDR2 ANQGSEA. The CDR3 sequence is CSAESGLYNEQFF. CDR3 DNA: TGCAGCGCCGAATCGGGACTTTACAATGAGCAGTTCTTC.

J is TRBJ2-7 and V is TRBV6-5; tentative D call: TRBD1 (6 bases). This CDR3 has 12 amino acids. In germline, CDR1 is MNHEY, CDR2 SVGAGI. Trimming removed 7 bases from V and 6 bases from J, with 13 bases in between. The DNA of the CDR3 is TGTGCCAGCACCTCGGACAGCCTCGAGCAGTACTTC. Its translation: CASTSDSLEQYF.

Notes on this clone: At the DNA level, this CDR3 is encoded by other sequences in the same sample as well. CDR3 protein: CASSLGQRNTEAFF. The CDR3, as DNA: TGTGCCAGCAGTCTGGGACAGAGGAACACTGAAGCTTTCTTT. The chain carries TRBV28 and TRBJ1-1, with 7 bases identical to TRBD1. V shed 5 bases and J 1 base; nucleotides not matched to a gene: 4. Germline CDR1 is MDHEN and CDR2 is SYDVKM. This CDR3 comprises 14 residues.

The chain links TRBV30 to TRBJ2-2, with TRBD2 matching 9 bases. Unmatched junction bases numbered 8, after V lost 3 bases and J lost 6 bases. This CDR3 spans 15 amino acids. CDR1 GTSNPN and CDR2 SVGIG come from the germline V gene (reference sequence). The CDR3 protein is CAWRGRGGPAGELFF. In nucleotides, the CDR3 is TGTGCCTGGAGGGGGCGGGGGGGACCGGCCGGGGAGCTGTTTTTT.

The V gene is TRBV11-2, the J gene TRBJ1-3; maybe TRBD1 (6 bases). Per the germline V gene, CDR1 is SGHAT and CDR2 is FQNNGV. Trimming left V 6 bases short and J 2 bases short, with 11 bases between. The CDR3 is made up of 14 amino acids. The CDR3 region has the DNA TGTGCCAGCAGTGGGTCAGGGGCTGGAAACACCATATATTTT. Amino acids: CASSGSGAGNTIYF.

V usage is TRBV19 and J usage is TRBJ2-7, with unresolved D. CDR1 and CDR2 (germline): LNHDA, SQIVND (reference sequence). There are 14 residues in the CDR3. V lost 3 bases and J 4 bases, leaving 13 bases between the germline ends. CDR3 protein: CASSILPQHYEQYF. The CDR3 coding sequence is TGTGCCAGTAGTATTTTGCCTCAACATTACGAGCAGTACTTC.

The chain uses TRBV29-1 and TRBJ1-1; D call uncertain. CDR3 length: 13 residues. Germline CDR1 SQVTM, CDR2 ANQGSEA. The V gene lost 6 bases and the J gene lost 1 base, with 12 bases spanning the gap. The CDR3 nucleotides are TGCAGCGTGGGCACGCCCAGGAACACTGAAGCTTTCTTT. It codes for CSVGTPRNTEAFF.

This chain joins TRBV5-6 and TRBJ2-3; 7 nucleotides align to TRBD1. This CDR3 has 12 amino acids. Germline lookup yields CDR1 SGHDT and CDR2 YYEEEE. After removal of 4 bases from V and 4 bases from J, the junction contained 0 bases not matched to a gene. The CDR3 loop is CASSRGPDTQYF. The CDR3 nucleotides are TGTGCCAGCAGCAGGGGGCCAGATACGCAGTATTTT. Together with reference TRBV5-6 and TRBJ2-3, the CDR3 gives the full variable domain: DAGVTQSPTHLIKTRGQQVTLRCSPKSGHDTVSWYQQALGQGPQFIFQYYEEEERQRGNFPDRFSGHQFPNYSSELNVNALLLGDSALYLCASSRGPDTQYFGPGTRLTVL.

The chain uses TRBV11-2 and TRBJ2-1, with D unresolved. The V end lost 6 bases, the J end lost 0 bases, and 15 bases lay between the germline ends. The CDR3 has 16 residues. Germline lookup yields CDR1 SGHAT and CDR2 FQNNGV. The CDR3 here is CASSSKESSSYNEQFF. DNA for the CDR3: TGTGCCAGCAGTTCCAAGGAGAGCAGCTCCTACAATGAGCAGTTCTTC.